This T cell receptor beta chain was obtained from a study of cytomegalovirus exposure and HLA in healthy donors. Study observations and caveats: A later analysis reportedly found fewer N-insertions in an Asian-associated ancestry cluster than the approximately 700-donor mean. A prior analysis recorded that most TCR beta V segments were productive about 87% or about 30% of the time.

Remarks on this clone: The antigen is not known.

PCR was performed using 60 Vbeta and 13 Jbeta primers. Original processing methods: Among the unique TCR beta chains that a later analysis counted, 75 million to 85 million in all, 9.5 million to 12 million were shared. Sequencing used immunoSEQ multiplex PCR; TCRdb keeps in-frame clones, though not all of them. V, J and clone size derive from that table, while D and trimming were established from the DNA sequence. The repertoire holds 200,000 to 250,000 clones, with around nine tenths as singletons. The CDR3 sequence is 17 residues long. Germline values: CDR1 SNHLY, CDR2 FYNNEI. J gave up 1 base and V 5 bases, and 5 bases lay outside the gene matches.

The chain has TRBV2 and TRBJ2-2, with TRBD2 matching over 12 bases. Material for sequencing was PBMCs. The receptor comes from a woman aged 18-30 years in good health and CMV-seronegative. The CDR3 DNA follows: TGTGCCAGCAGTCCGAAGGGACTAGCGGGGAACACCGGGGAGCTGTTTTTT. Its protein is CASSPKGLAGNTGELFF.